The 17 T cell receptor beta chains presented below share a single source sample, sequenced in a study of control samples from healthy donors and cancer patients. The repertoire was sequenced with immunoSEQ multiplex PCR; TCRdb's copy has only in-frame clones and lacks some. This repertoire shows about 160,000 clones, around 96% found once; its top ten account for roughly 8.4%. Specimen: blood. These receptors were taken from a woman in her thirties or forties in good health.

V gene TRBV6-5 combines with J gene TRBJ2-1; 8 nucleotides match TRBD2. Germline trimming cut 11 bases from V and 3 bases from J; bases unmatched to any gene: 12. From germline, CDR1 is MNHEY and CDR2 SVGAGI. The CDR3 length is 15 residues. The CDR3 sequence: CAVRGELAGYNEQFF. The CDR3 DNA sequence: TGTGCCGTCCGGGGGGAGCTAGCGGGCTACAATGAGCAGTTCTTC.

This clone was counted only a few times. The chain has TRBV11-2 and TRBJ1-1, with D tentatively TRBD1 (6 bases). The CDR3 sequence is 12 residues long. Looked up from germline, CDR1 is SGHAT and CDR2 is FQNNGV. The V end was cut by 5 bases, the J end by 11 bases, with 15 bases between. The CDR3 nucleotides are TGTGCCAGCAGCGCCTCTGGGGGGCTGGCTTTCTTT. Amino acid sequence: CASSASGGLAFF.

This clone was found once. This chain uses TRBV5-5 with TRBJ2-7; 7 bases match TRBD1. The CDR3 sequence is 14 residues long. Per germline, CDR1 SGHKS and CDR2 YYEKEE (reference sequence). V was pared by 6 bases and J by 1 base, with 7 bases of the junction left unmatched. CDR3: CASTSPGQSYEQYF. In nucleotides, the CDR3 is TGTGCCAGCACTAGCCCGGGACAGTCCTACGAGCAGTACTTC.

The chain joins TRBV5-1 to TRBJ1-3; 10 bases are shared with TRBD1. The CDR3 extends over 15 amino acids. Germline values: CDR1 SGHRS, CDR2 YFSETQ. V dropped 3 bases and J dropped 6; count of bases not matched to a gene: 6. CDR3 loop: CASSSAGTGANTIYF. The DNA for the CDR3 is TGCGCCAGCAGCTCCGCGGGGACAGGGGCAAACACCATATATTTT.

The CDR3 protein is CASSLSLTSGRVEQFF. CDR3 coding DNA: TGTGCCAGCAGCTTATCCTTGACTAGCGGGAGGGTAGAGCAGTTCTTC. This chain links TRBV7-2 with TRBJ2-1; 14 nucleotides agree with TRBD2. The CDR3 contains 16 residues. With V trimmed by 2 bases and J by 10 bases, 7 bases remained unmatched. From germline, CDR1 is SGHTA and CDR2 FQGNSA.

The V gene is TRBV13, the J gene TRBJ2-1, with a weak D call TRBD1 (5 bases). The CDR3 spans 15 residues. V was trimmed by 6 bases and J by 0 bases, leaving 12 bases between them. From germline, CDR1 is PRHDT and CDR2 FYEKMQ (reference sequence). CDR3 protein: CASSIRVDSYNEQFF. CDR3 DNA sequence: TGTGCCAGCAGTATCAGGGTCGACTCCTACAATGAGCAGTTCTTC.

V usage is TRBV9 and J usage is TRBJ1-1; D uncertain. V lost 3 bases and J 1 base, leaving 13 bases between the germline ends. The CDR3 contains 15 residues. The germline gives CDR1 SGDLS, CDR2 YYNGEE. CDR3 sequence reads: CASSAGPGTNTEAFF. The CDR3 region has the DNA TGTGCCAGCAGCGCCGGCCCAGGAACGAACACTGAAGCTTTCTTT.

The V gene is TRBV19, the J gene TRBJ1-6; 8 nucleotides match TRBD1. Per the germline V gene, CDR1 is LNHDA and CDR2 is SQIVND (reference sequence). V shed 6 bases, J shed 1 base, and the junction held 5 bases outside the gene matches. The CDR3 extends over 16 amino acids. The CDR3 region has the DNA TGTGCCAGTAGGGCAGACAGGGGTTCCTATAATTCACCCCTCCACTTT. This gives the protein CASRADRGSYNSPLHF.

This clone has a handful of counts. V usage is TRBV5-1 and J usage is TRBJ1-2; 7 nucleotides line up with TRBD1. The trim removed 4 bases at V and 5 bases at J, leaving 14 bases unmatched. CDR3 length: 16 amino acids. Germline V gives CDR1 SGHRS, CDR2 YFSETQ. CDR3 in amino acids: CASSPGSGRGDYGYTF. CDR3 DNA: TGCGCCAGCAGCCCCGGATCCGGCAGGGGGGATTATGGCTACACCTTC. The variable domain in full, with the rest retrieved from reference TRBV5-1 and TRBJ1-2, is KAGVTQTPRYLIKTRGQQVTLSCSPISGHRSVSWYQQTPGQGLQFLFEYFSETQRNKGNFPGRFSGRQFSNSRSEMNVSTLELGDSALYLCASSPGSGRGDYGYTFGSGTRLTVV.

The V gene is TRBV6-5, the J gene TRBJ1-4; 8 bases align to TRBD1. The germline gives CDR1 MNHEY, CDR2 SVGAGI. With V trimmed by 2 bases and J by 6 bases, 2 bases remained unmatched. This CDR3 contains 14 residues. CDR3 residues: CASSYGQGYEKLFF. CDR3 DNA sequence: TGTGCCAGCAGTTACGGACAGGGTTATGAAAAACTGTTTTTT.

In its sample, this clone was seen once. J is TRBJ2-3 and V is TRBV2; D possibly uses TRBD1 or TRBD2 (6 bases each). There are 15 residues in the CDR3. Per germline, CDR1 SNHLY and CDR2 FYNNEI. V lost 7 bases and J 3 bases, leaving 17 bases between the germline ends. For the CDR3, the DNA is TGTGCCAGCAAGAGTACAGGGAGGTTAACAGATACGCAGTATTTT. It yields the protein CASKSTGRLTDTQYF.

The CDR3 nucleotides read TGCGCCAGCAGCCAAGTAGGTGGAGGGGGGGAAAAACTGTTTTTT. It specifies CASSQVGGGGEKLFF. This sequence joins TRBV4-3 and TRBJ1-4, with D tentatively TRBD1 (6 bases). The CDR3 is 15 amino acids. In germline, CDR1 is LGHNA, CDR2 YSLEER. Trimming shortened V by 1 base and J by 8 bases, and 14 bases separated the two germline ends.

This sequence joins TRBV27 and TRBJ2-1; 7 bases align to TRBD1. Germline trimming cut 7 bases from V and 5 bases from J; bases unmatched to any gene: 11. CDR3 length: 15 amino acids. Germline CDR1 reads MNHEY; CDR2 reads SMNVEV (reference sequence). The CDR3 DNA reads TGTGCCAGCACCCAGGGGGTGGGTTTGGACAATGAGCAGTTCTTC. Its protein is CASTQGVGLDNEQFF.

The V call is TRBV10-3, the J call TRBJ1-6; the D gene is possibly TRBD1 (6 bases). The V gene's germline CDR1 is ENHRY and CDR2 SYGVKD. Trimming removed 6 bases at V and 7 bases at J, with 19 bases between. CDR3 length: 16 amino acids. CDR3 coding DNA: TGTGCCATCAGGGACTCAGGGACACCGAGAAATTCACCCCTCCACTTT. Translated, it gives CAIRDSGTPRNSPLHF.

The CDR3 is CASSPMTGRSGNTIYF. CDR3 bases: TGTGCCAGCAGCCCGATGACAGGGAGATCTGGAAACACCATATATTTT. The J gene is TRBJ1-3, the V gene TRBV7-9; 7 bases align to TRBD1. The CDR3 is made up of 16 amino acids. After removal of 5 bases from V and 1 base from J, the junction contained 8 bases not matched to a gene. Germline values: CDR1 SEHNR, CDR2 FQNEAQ (reference sequence). The variable domain in full, with the rest retrieved from reference TRBV7-9 and TRBJ1-3, is DTGVSQNPRHKITKRGQNVTFRCDPISEHNRLYWYRQTLGQGPEFLTYFQNEAQLEKSRLLSDRFSAERPKGSFSTLEIQRTEQGDSAMYLCASSPMTGRSGNTIYFGEGSWLTVV.

The table lists this clone with a count of one. This rearrangement joins TRBV11-3 to TRBJ1-1; D is ambiguous. V was pared by 1 base and J by 1 base, with 7 bases between. From germline, CDR1 is SGHNT and CDR2 YENEEA. The CDR3 length is 14 residues. CDR3 DNA sequence: TGTGCCAGCAGCTTAGGCCAGAGGAACACTGAAGCTTTCTTT. This gives the protein CASSLGQRNTEAFF.

Written as DNA, the CDR3 is TGTGCCAGCAGCGACGGACGGTTTTCTGGGGCCAACGTCCTGACTTTC. Translation gives CASSDGRFSGANVLTF. The rearrangement joins TRBV11-2 to TRBJ2-6; D ambiguous. This CDR3 is built from 16 residues. Germline CDR1 SGHAT, CDR2 FQNNGV. Trimming removed 5 bases at V and 1 base at J, with 12 bases between.